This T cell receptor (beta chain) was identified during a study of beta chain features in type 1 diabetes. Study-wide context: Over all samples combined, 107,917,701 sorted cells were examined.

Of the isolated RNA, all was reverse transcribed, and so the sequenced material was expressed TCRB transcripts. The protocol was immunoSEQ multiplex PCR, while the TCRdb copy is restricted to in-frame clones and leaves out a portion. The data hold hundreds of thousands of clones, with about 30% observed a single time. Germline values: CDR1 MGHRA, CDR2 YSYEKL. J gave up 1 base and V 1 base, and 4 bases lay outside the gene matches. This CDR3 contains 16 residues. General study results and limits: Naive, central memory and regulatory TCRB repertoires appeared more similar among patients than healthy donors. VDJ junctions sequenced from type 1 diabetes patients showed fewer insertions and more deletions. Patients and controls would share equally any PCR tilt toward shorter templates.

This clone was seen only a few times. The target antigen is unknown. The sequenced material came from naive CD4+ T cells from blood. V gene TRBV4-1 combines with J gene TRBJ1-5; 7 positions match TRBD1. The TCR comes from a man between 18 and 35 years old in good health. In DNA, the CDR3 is TGCGCCAGCAGCCAAGGGACAGGCGGCAGCAATCAGCCCCAGCATTTT. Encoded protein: CASSQGTGGSNQPQHF.